Detailed here is one T cell receptor (beta chain). Its antigen is still unknown. J lost 0 bases, V lost 5 bases, and 8 bases had no gene match. Per the germline V gene, CDR1 is LNHDA and CDR2 is SQIVND (reference sequence). The CDR3 contains 16 residues. The data stem from a study of cytomegalovirus exposure and HLA in healthy donors. Every donor was a healthy person donating bone marrow. Whole-study results and caveats: Available immune exposure information covered CMV serostatus only. In a later analysis, V- and J-gene trimming of beta chains associated with a DCLRE1C missense variant, replicated independently. Later work found most CMV-associated TCR beta chains apparently HLA-restricted.

Primers included in the PCR were 60 Vbeta and 13 Jbeta primers. Sequenced by immunoSEQ multiplex PCR; TCRdb stores in-frame clones only, minus some. This sample yields roughly 130,000 clones, of which around two thirds are seen a single time; approximately 4.3% belongs to the top ten. The source is a man aged 18 to 30 in good health and CMV-seropositive. The chain joins TRBV19 to TRBJ2-7; 9 positions agree with TRBD1. Sequences were obtained from PBMCs. The CDR3 loop reads CASSVTGTGSSYEQYF. Here the CDR3 DNA reads TGTGCCAGTAGTGTAACCGGGACAGGGAGCTCCTACGAGCAGTACTTC.